Presented here are 28 T cell receptor beta chains from one specimen sequenced in a study of response to subunit inactivated influenza vaccine. MiXCR was run by TCRdb on the RT-PCR reads, yielding one entry per CDR3 protein. The table records around 850,000 distinct CDR3 sequences, around a sixth of them present only once. Specimen: PBMCs from blood, collected approximately 5 days after vaccination. All receptors come from a man in his forties or fifties who received an inactivated influenza vaccine.

The table lists this clonotype with a few counts. The chain combines TRBV4-1 with TRBJ2-7; D may be TRBD1 (5 bases). The CDR3 contains 15 residues. Germline assignment: CDR1 MGHRA and CDR2 YSYEKL. V was trimmed by 1 base and J by 0 bases, leaving 10 bases between them. The CDR3 loop reads CASSQATGYSYEQYF. The CDR3, as DNA: TGCGCCAGCAGCCAAGCCACAGGCTACTCCTACGAGCAGTACTTC.

The chain carries TRBV27 and TRBJ2-7, with 7 bases matching TRBD2. V lost 3 bases, J lost 2 bases, and 4 bases stayed unmatched. The germline V gene encodes CDR1 MNHEY and CDR2 SMNVEV (reference sequence). The CDR3 extends over 14 amino acids. CDR3 DNA: TGTGCCAGCAGTTTGGGGGAGGGGCCCTACGAGCAGTACTTC. It encodes CASSLGEGPYEQYF.

The chain recombines TRBV21-1 with TRBJ2-2; the table's D call TRBD1 went unverified against the DNA. TRBV21-1 has pseudogene status. The CDR3 has 17 amino acids. CDR3 nucleotide sequence: TGTGCCAGCAGCAAACCAATGGGACGGTTGAACACCGGGGAGCTGTTTTTT. It specifies CASSKPMGRLNTGELFF.

The genes are TRBV10-2 and TRBJ1-2, with D unresolved. This CDR3 contains 17 residues. Germline-derived CDR1 and CDR2 are WSHSY and SAAADI. The V and J ends lost 2 bases and 1 base respectively, with 17 bases between them. CDR3 in amino acids: CASSESRFPNGNYGYTF. As DNA, the CDR3 is TGCGCCAGCAGTGAGAGTAGATTTCCCAATGGTAACTATGGCTACACCTTC.

This clonotype was counted only a few times. The chain has TRBV6-1 and TRBJ2-7; TRBD2 is a possible D gene (5 bases). The CDR3 is made up of 15 amino acids. CDR1 is MNHNS, CDR2 SASEGT, per germline. Trimming took off 7 bases at V and 4 bases at J, with 20 bases between the two ends. The CDR3 coding sequence is TGTGCCAGCAAAAATTCCGGGGTGGGGTTGTACGAGCAGTACTTC. This encodes CASKNSGVGLYEQYF.

This clonotype has more than one count but fewer than ten. The rearrangement uses TRBV6-2 or TRBV6-3 and TRBJ2-7, with TRBD1 as a possible D gene (6 bases). The CDR3 sequence is 15 residues long. Trimming left V 6 bases short and J 1 base short, with 16 bases between. CDR1 and CDR2 (germline): MNHEY, SVGEGT. The DNA of the CDR3 is TGTGCCAGCAGCCAAGGTTGGACAGATTCCTACGAGCAGTACTTC. Translating gives CASSQGWTDSYEQYF.

The chain is built from TRBV10-3 and TRBJ1-5; no reliable D call. V lost 0 bases and J 0 bases, leaving 3 bases between the germline ends. From germline, CDR1 is ENHRY and CDR2 SYGVKD. This CDR3 has 14 amino acids. Here the CDR3 DNA reads TGTGCCATCAGTGAGTCCGGTAGCAATCAGCCCCAGCATTTT. It codes for CAISESGSNQPQHF.

This sequence joins TRBV7-2 and TRBJ1-6, with D perhaps TRBD1 (5 bases). The ends were cut back, 5 bases at V and 10 bases at J, with 15 bases in the middle. The CDR3 spans 14 residues. Germline loops: CDR1 SGHTA, CDR2 FQGNSA. The CDR3 DNA sequence: TGTGCCAGCAGCCCGCTGGGGGACGGATCACCCCTCCACTTT. Translating it yields CASSPLGDGSPLHF.

The sample holds many counts of this clonotype. The chain uses TRBV7-2 and TRBJ2-1; D unclear. The CDR3 loop spans 13 amino acids. Germline loops: CDR1 SGHTA, CDR2 FQGNSA. Trimming cost V 5 bases and J 6 bases, with 11 bases left between them. The CDR3 loop is CASSLLTSNEQFF. DNA for the CDR3: TGTGCCAGCAGCCTCCTAACGAGCAATGAGCAGTTCTTC.

The chain employs TRBV29-1 and TRBJ2-3; D is perhaps TRBD1 or TRBD2 (5 bases each). The CDR3 has 12 residues. V lost 2 bases and J 10 bases, leaving 13 bases between the germline ends. Looked up from germline, CDR1 is SQVTM and CDR2 is ANQGSEA. The CDR3 reads CSVERWGSAQYF. DNA for the CDR3: TGCAGCGTTGAACGCTGGGGGAGCGCGCAGTATTTT.

This clonotype was detected once. This chain links TRBV12-3 or TRBV12-4 with TRBJ1-2, with TRBD1 as a possible D gene (6 bases). Trimming pared 1 base from V and 1 base from J, leaving 13 bases between. The CDR3 has 16 amino acids. The CDR3 loop reads CASSLGPGVSNYGYTF. The CDR3 nucleotides read TGTGCCAGCAGTTTAGGACCAGGGGTTAGTAACTATGGCTACACCTTC.

This clonotype was recorded only once. The chain recombines TRBV12-3 or TRBV12-4 with TRBJ2-1; possible D gene TRBD2, 6 bases. V lost 3 bases to trimming and J lost 7 bases, with 25 bases between them. The CDR3 is 18 amino acids. CDR3 amino acids: CASSLWRGVDILRNEQFF. As DNA, the CDR3 is TGTGCCAGCAGTTTGTGGCGGGGAGTTGATATATTGAGGAATGAGCAGTTCTTC.

This clonotype was seen only a few times. This sequence joins TRBV24-1 and TRBJ2-3, with a tentative D call TRBD1 (5 bases). CDR1 KGHDR and CDR2 SFDVKD come from the germline V gene. V gave up 6 bases and J gave up 1 base, with 13 bases separating them. The CDR3 is 15 residues long. The CDR3 DNA reads as TGTGCCACCAGTTGGACAAGAAGCGGCACAGATACGCAGTATTTT. It translates to CATSWTRSGTDTQYF.

V is TRBV20-1 and J is TRBJ2-5; 8 bases map to TRBD2. Germline V lookup: CDR1 DFQATT, CDR2 SNEGSKA (reference sequence). Unmatched junction bases numbered 4, after V lost 3 bases and J lost 4 bases. The CDR3 runs to 13 residues. The DNA of the CDR3 is TGCAGTGCTAGTCTTGCGGGAGGAGAGACCCAGTACTTC. Its protein product is CSASLAGGETQYF.

This clonotype has at least ten counts. The genes are TRBV5-1 and TRBJ2-1; possibly TRBD1 for D (5 bases). This CDR3 spans 16 amino acids. Germline V lookup: CDR1 SGHRS, CDR2 YFSETQ. With 6 bases removed from V and 1 base from J, the gap between germline ends came to 17 bases. The CDR3: CASTQGFAGSYNEQFF. CDR3 in DNA: TGCGCCAGCACCCAAGGGTTTGCAGGGTCCTACAATGAGCAGTTCTTC.

This clonotype was seen at least ten times. The rearrangement joins TRBV5-1 to TRBJ2-7, with D uncertain. The CDR3 spans 16 residues. Germline V CDR1 and CDR2: SGHRS, YFSETQ. The germline V and J ends were trimmed by 0 bases and 2 bases, with 15 bases remaining between them. The DNA for the CDR3 is TGCGCCAGCAGCTTGGATACCCGCATAACTACCTACGAGCAGTACTTC. This gives the protein CASSLDTRITTYEQYF.

This chain links TRBV5-6 with TRBJ2-4; D gene ambiguous. CDR1 is SGHDT, CDR2 YYEEEE, per germline. This CDR3 region has 12 residues. V was clipped by 5 bases and J by 7 bases, with 10 bases between them. CDR3 sequence: CASSLGQNIQYF. The CDR3, as DNA: TGTGCCAGCAGTCTCGGCCAGAACATTCAGTACTTC.

J is TRBJ1-2 and V is TRBV20-1; D perhaps matches TRBD1 (6 bases). The CDR3 consists of 13 residues. The V end was cut by 6 bases, the J end by 3 bases, with 14 bases between. CDR1 and CDR2 from the germline V gene are DFQATT and SNEGSKA (reference sequence). The CDR3 DNA follows: TGCAGTGCCCAGAGACAGGCTGACTATGGCTACACCTTC. It codes for CSAQRQADYGYTF.

CDR3 sequence reads: CSARAVGGTDTQYF. DNA of the CDR3: TGCAGTGCACGGGCGGTCGGTGGCACAGATACGCAGTATTTT. The chain recombines TRBV20-1 with TRBJ2-3; D uncertain. V lost 6 bases and J lost 1, with 14 bases in between. This CDR3 contains 14 residues. Germline assignment: CDR1 DFQATT and CDR2 SNEGSKA (reference sequence).

V gene TRBV6-5 combines with J gene TRBJ2-7; 8 bases are a match to TRBD1. The CDR3 has 15 residues. The V gene end was trimmed by 4 bases and the J gene end by 5 bases; junction bases not matched to a gene: 10. Per germline, CDR1 MNHEY and CDR2 SVGAGI. The CDR3 here is CASSSKRTGYNEQYF. The CDR3 DNA reads as TGTGCCAGCAGTTCGAAAAGGACAGGGTACAACGAGCAGTACTTC.

This clonotype was seen repeatedly, ten times or more. V and J are TRBV6-1 and TRBJ2-5; 7 nucleotides agree with TRBD2. The germline V gene encodes CDR1 MNHNS and CDR2 SASEGT. Trimming removed 7 bases from V and 5 bases from J; junction bases left unmatched: 13. The CDR3 length is 15 residues. The CDR3 reads CASTTREGSRETQYF. The CDR3 region has the DNA TGTGCCAGCACCACGAGGGAGGGAAGTCGGGAGACCCAGTACTTC.

This chain uses TRBV4-3 with TRBJ2-1; the match to TRBD2 covers 9 bases. V was pared by 0 bases and J by 3 bases, with 3 bases of the junction left unmatched. This CDR3 region has 16 residues. Germline V lookup: CDR1 LGHNA, CDR2 YSLEER. Here the CDR3 reads CASSQDGTSSYNEQFF. The CDR3 DNA reads TGCGCCAGCAGCCAAGATGGGACTAGCAGCTACAATGAGCAGTTCTTC.

This clonotype was recorded a few times. V gene TRBV6-5 combines with J gene TRBJ1-6; tentatively, D is TRBD1 (6 bases). CDR3 length: 16 amino acids. Germline values: CDR1 MNHEY, CDR2 SVGAGI. V lost 1 base to trimming and J lost 5 bases, with 12 bases between them. The CDR3 sequence: CASSYFPGADNSPLHF. The CDR3 DNA follows: TGTGCCAGCAGTTACTTTCCGGGGGCGGATAATTCACCCCTCCACTTT.

This clonotype was counted a few times. The chain recombines TRBV7-2 with TRBJ2-2; D is possibly TRBD2 (6 bases). CDR3 length: 15 amino acids. Germline lookup yields CDR1 SGHTA and CDR2 FQGNSA. The V end was cut by 4 bases, the J end by 4 bases, with 13 bases between. The chain's CDR3 is CASSSGSWGTGELFF. The CDR3 DNA reads TGTGCCAGCAGCTCCGGGAGTTGGGGCACCGGGGAGCTGTTTTTT. Full variable domain (remainder filled in from reference TRBV7-2 and TRBJ2-2): GAGVSQSPSNKVTEKGKDVELRCDPISGHTALYWYRQSLGQGLEFLIYFQGNSAPDKSGLPSDRFSAERTGGSVSTLTIQRTQQEDSAVYLCASSSGSWGTGELFFGEGSRLTVL.

The chain is built from TRBV9 and TRBJ1-6, with 8 bases that match TRBD1. Germline trimming cut 5 bases from V and 7 bases from J; bases unmatched to any gene: 8. The germline V gene has CDR1 SGDLS and CDR2 YYNGEE. This CDR3 region has 15 residues. The CDR3 DNA is TGTGCCAGCAGGGAAGGGACAGGTGGGAATTCACCCCTCCACTTT. Protein: CASREGTGGNSPLHF.

The chain carries TRBV7-9 and TRBJ2-1; D uncertain. The V gene lost 5 bases and the J gene lost 3 bases, with 11 bases spanning the gap. Germline CDR1 and CDR2: SEHNR and FQNEAQ (reference sequence). This CDR3 spans 14 amino acids. CDR3 DNA: TGTGCCAGCAGCCCGGCGGCGGACTACAATGAGCAGTTCTTC. Translating gives CASSPAADYNEQFF.

This clonotype was picked up many times. The V call is TRBV20-1, the J call TRBJ2-7; D may be TRBD2 (5 bases). Trimming stripped 6 bases from V and 0 bases from J, with 15 bases between. CDR3 length: 14 residues. Germline V gives CDR1 DFQATT, CDR2 SNEGSKA (reference sequence). This chain's CDR3 is CSAEGYPSSYEQYF. CDR3 in DNA: TGCAGTGCCGAGGGATACCCGAGCTCCTACGAGCAGTACTTC.

The chain recombines TRBV20-1 with TRBJ2-5, with 11 bases fitting TRBD1. The CDR3 spans 12 residues. Germline lookup yields CDR1 DFQATT and CDR2 SNEGSKA (reference sequence). V lost 7 bases, J lost 5 bases, and 3 bases stayed unmatched. In DNA, the CDR3 is TGCAGTGGGACAGGGGGCACGGAGACCCAGTACTTC. It encodes CSGTGGTETQYF.